This TCR beta chain was identified during a study of cytomegalovirus exposure and HLA in healthy donors (TCRdb year 2017). Turning to the overall study: According to an earlier analysis of several hundred of the donors, roughly 180 million T cells yielded approximately 120 million unique TCR beta sequences and about 300 Gb of sequence data. About 280 gigabases of sequencing data and some 85 million unique TCR sequences were included in an early release covering over 600 HLA-typed donors. The genetic ancestry cluster associated with self-reported Caucasian donors included around four fifths of the 398 genotyped donors. The aim of the study was to test whether cataloging public T cell receptors could identify signatures of past pathogen exposure. Using immunosequencing, the study profiled T cell repertoires from 640 or so subjects and related those repertoires to cytomegalovirus serostatus. Besides the first cohort of roughly 640 subjects, a separate validation cohort made up of over a hundred different subjects was used. The study combined high-throughput TCR immunosequencing, statistical association of individual TCRs with disease status, and machine learning to predict cytomegalovirus infection status. In a later analysis, previously published TCR beta repertoires from several hundred donors were re-analyzed and high-resolution HLA genotyping was added so that TCR occurrence patterns could be studied. Rather than using new phenotypic data, the later analysis identified candidate immune exposures from TCR beta sequences and from how often those sequences occurred across donors. To decide whether each TCR beta V gene segment behaved as functional or pseudogenic, an earlier analysis of some 540 of the donors relied on high-throughput TCR beta sequencing. Donor age, sex, ethnicity and CMV serostatus were compiled alongside the repertoire data. Genome-wide SNP genotypes for about 55% of the roughly 670 donors were used in a later genetic analysis, which treated that subset as a discovery cohort. Every discovery cohort repertoire had been produced on one sequencing platform. HLA typing covered class I and class II loci at four-digit resolution. The number of donors typed differed by locus, with 629-630 for A, B, C, DRB1 and DQB1, more than 500 for DQA1, about 610 for DPA1, and some 450 for DPB1. Because of strong linkage in the cohort, 4 to 6 DR-DQ haplotypes were treated as single units for association and clustering. Among roughly 370 genotyped donors of the cohort, an average of roughly 240,000 unique TCR beta nucleotide sequences were sequenced per donor, about a sixth of them non-productive.

Receptor amplification or capture employed the immunoSEQ multiplex PCR assay. For the multiplex PCR, a mixture combining 60 forward primers for TCR Vbeta segments and 13 reverse primers for TCR Jbeta segments was used. Amplification of the CDR3 region of rearranged TCR beta genes was performed with a multiplex PCR assay on genomic DNA. On the Illumina HiSeq System, the amplified TCR beta libraries were sequenced as 87-base-pair reads. The authors' analysis ran thus. In a later analysis, 80 million or so unique TCR beta chains were counted across the approximately 620 repertoires, and roughly 11 million of these chains were shared by at least two donors. A nearest-neighbor algorithm error-corrected the raw reads and collapsed the reads into unique sequences, merging closely related sequences to remove PCR and sequencing errors. To assign V, D and J gene segments, CDR3 sequences were aligned to IMGT reference sequences. Each retained sequence needed at least a six-nucleotide match to both a V gene segment and a J gene segment. A rearrangement was called productive if the CDR3 had no stop codons and remained in frame with V and J, and every other rearrangement was called non-productive. Following IMGT convention, CDR3 was defined as the stretch from the second conserved V-encoded cysteine up to the conserved J-encoded phenylalanine. Sequences without an unambiguous match to a single V gene segment were excluded from the earlier analysis of 450 to 650 of the donors. In an earlier analysis of some 590 of the donors, a V segment was called functional when productive rearrangements were above 56.7%, and segregating when the standard deviation between donors exceeded 5%. A statistical classification framework was built for diagnosing cytomegalovirus status from the catalog of TCR beta chain sequences. V and J gene assignment, in a later analysis, came from comparing TCR nucleotide sequences with IMGT/GENE-DB human TR gene sequences. Using the TCRdist pipeline, a later analysis assigned CDR3 sequences along with most-parsimonious VDJ recombination scenarios. In a later analysis, each TCR beta chain was defined by its CDR3 amino acid sequence together with its V-gene family, and reads lacking a unique V-gene family were excluded. In a later analysis, 500 to 650 highly shared, low-generation-probability nucleotide sequences were removed to address suspected cross-contamination and a sequencing artifact. In a later analysis, a clonal expansion index was calculated for each public chain from normalized within-repertoire ranks of inferred template counts. Generation probabilities in a later analysis came from a VDJ recombination model fitted to out-of-frame rearrangements, and those results were checked against IGoR. In a later analysis, hypergeometric tests were used to score TCR-TCR, TCR-HLA and TCR-CMV co-occurrence, with a repertoire-size bias correction applied to TCR pairs. False discovery rates were estimated in a later analysis by permuting HLA or CMV assignments 20 times. In a later analysis, co-occurring TCRs were grouped using DBSCAN, with TCRdist sequence similarity added in when clustering inside HLA-allele-positive subsets. For co-occurrence clustering, repertoires with fewer than 30,000 or more than 120,000 public chains were excluded, along with roughly 5 repertoires with anomalous nucleotide sharing. This is the immuneACCESS table as TCRdb keeps it, with only in-frame sequences that have V and J called. A part of the clones is gone; compared with another copy, unresolved V genes explain less than half, and the rest is unexplained. For V, J and clone size, that table is used; D and trimming come from the DNA. In this sample the table shows about 85,000 clones, 77% of which occur a single time. Roughly 2% of the sample rests with the top ten.

The cohort comprised 550 to 700 healthy bone marrow donors. All cohort members were sampled while nominally healthy, although unrecorded immune exposures were likely present. The donor tested CMV seronegative, placing the donor among the 352 seronegative members of the cohort. Each donor provided a peripheral blood sample, and peripheral blood mononuclear cells were used for TCR beta sequencing. The Qiagen DNeasy Blood Extraction Kit was used to extract genomic DNA from the blood cell samples. The paper's findings and limits, for the study overall: In the study, 150 to 200 TCR beta chains were listed as associated with cytomegalovirus. According to the authors, the approach could potentially be generalized to other disease states and immunological phenotypes. In a later analysis, TCR association rates were found to vary across HLA loci, with the most associated TCRs seen for DRB1 alleles and the fewest for HLA-C alleles. According to a later analysis, parvovirus B19, influenza, CMV and Epstein-Barr virus appeared linked to several top co-occurrence clusters. Because HLA typing was missing for some donors at each locus, association tests included only the typed subset. In an earlier analysis of approximately 590 of the donors, most TCR beta V segments appeared in productive rearrangements about 90% or about 30% of the time, broadly matching IMGT annotations. The 87-base-pair reads could not distinguish some IMGT-functional V segments, including TRBV6-2 and TRBV6-3, so those segments were excluded. According to a later analysis, most CMV-associated TCR beta chains appeared to be HLA-restricted, and the HLA associations seemed to be driven largely by CMV exposure. Most TCR sequences were observed very rarely across donors, whereas some public TCRs were present in many individuals. Some 15 rarely observed V segments, including chromosome 9 orphons, were excluded from the earlier analysis of almost 600 of the donors because counts were too low. Correlated functional status among segregating V segments might be attributable to linkage disequilibrium, but an unknown experimental factor could not be ruled out. Specific HLA alleles were associated with 15,000 to 20,000 TCR beta sequences at a false discovery rate of 0.05 in a later analysis. A later genetic analysis associated a missense DCLRE1C variant with V-gene and J-gene trimming of TCR beta chains, and an independent cohort replicated the association. A later analysis found that HLA-associated TCR beta chains were more clonally expanded and had lower generation probabilities than equally common non-associated chains. In vitro tests confirmed that three of the cytomegalovirus-associated TCR beta chains recognize cytomegalovirus antigens. A group of highly shared sequence variants was considered likely to be a technical artifact of the sequencing pipeline. A further reported finding was that TCR beta sequences accurately predicted the HLA-A and HLA-B alleles for most subjects in the first cohort. This cohort had only TCR beta chains sequenced, and the lack of alpha or paired-chain data limited which features could be detected. Sequencing depth was assumed to be roughly uniform across donors in the presence/absence analyses, though that assumption may not hold. CMV serostatus was the only immune exposure information available for the cohort. The classifier was reported to diagnose cytomegalovirus status with high specificity and sensitivity in both the original cohort and the validation cohort. A later genetic analysis reported fewer N-insertions in productive TCRs among donors in an Asian-associated ancestry cluster than the approximately 700-donor mean. When HLA alleles, especially DR and DQ, strongly co-occurred, TCR associations were difficult to assign to individual alleles.

Taken from the germline V gene, the CDR1 and CDR2 loops are KGHSH and LQKENI. V loses 2 bases, J loses 5 bases, and the germline ends lie 13 bases apart. The CDR3 sequence holds 14 residues, the cysteine and phenylalanine included. Only the CDR3 region is kept as DNA, spanning 42 bases read in frame from base 1. This clone appeared a few times. Its cognate antigen has yet to be identified. There are no base qualities to consult, and no much larger clone falls within one base. This receptor was taken from a boy between 10 and 17 years old in good health and CMV-seronegative. What was sequenced was PBMCs. In this chain, TRBV18 is recombined with TRBJ2-7; the D region possibly corresponds to TRBD1 (7 bases align). The bases are TGTGCCAGCTCACCAAGCCAGGGGGGCCACGAGCAGTACTTC. This sequence encodes CASSPSQGGHEQYF.